The 10 T cell receptor beta chains below all came from one sample that was sequenced in a study of CD8+ T cells in alopecia areata. cDNA serving as the sequencing template came from extracted, reverse transcribed RNA. Sequenced by immunoSEQ multiplex PCR; TCRdb stores in-frame clones only, minus some. Of around 250,000 clones in the sample, around 67% were seen once. This specimen was CD4+ T cells sorted from blood, taken at week 0. The receptor set was obtained from a human donor with alopecia areata.

The genes are TRBV5-6 and TRBJ1-6, with D possibly TRBD1 on 6 matching bases. Between the trimmed V and J ends, which lost 6 bases and 7 bases, there was a span of 14 bases. In germline, CDR1 is SGHDT, CDR2 YYEEEE. CDR3 length: 14 residues. The CDR3 DNA is TGTGCCAGCACTTACGGGGGGCGGAATTCACCCCTCCACTTT. Amino acid sequence: CASTYGGRNSPLHF.

This clone was observed a few times. V is TRBV4-2 and J is TRBJ2-5, with unresolved D. The CDR3 spans 14 residues. Germline V gene lookup returns CDR1 LGHNA and CDR2 YNFKEQ. V lost 1 base and J 3 bases, leaving 9 bases between the germline ends. CDR3 region: CASSQVDREETQYF. The CDR3 DNA sequence: TGTGCCAGCAGCCAAGTGGATAGGGAAGAGACCCAGTACTTC.

CDR3: CAWGGQHYGYTF. The CDR3 DNA is TGTGCCTGGGGGGGACAGCACTATGGCTACACCTTC. The genes are TRBV30 and TRBJ1-2, with 7 nucleotides matching TRBD1. This CDR3 region has 12 residues. CDR1 is GTSNPN, CDR2 SVGIG, per germline (reference sequence). J was trimmed by 3 bases and V by 5 bases; bases with no gene match: 3.

The sample holds a few counts of this clone. The same CDR3 can be traced to other DNA sequences in this sample. This rearrangement joins TRBV18 to TRBJ2-5; possibly TRBD1 for D (5 bases). V lost 3 bases and J lost 3, with 5 bases in between. The CDR3 covers 12 residues. Per the germline V gene, CDR1 is KGHSH and CDR2 is LQKENI. In DNA form, the CDR3 reads TGTGCCAGCTCACCGACAGAAGAGACCCAGTACTTC. Amino acid sequence: CASSPTEETQYF.

CDR3: CASSFSAITDTQYF. Here the CDR3 DNA reads TGTGCCAGCAGCTTTTCCGCTATCACAGATACGCAGTATTTT. The rearrangement links TRBV7-6 to TRBJ2-3; D gene uncertain. The CDR3 is 14 residues long. Trimming cost V 3 bases and J 2 bases, with 9 bases left between them. The germline V gene encodes CDR1 SGHVS and CDR2 FNYEAQ.

This rearrangement joins TRBV25-1 to TRBJ2-5, with D hard to call. Trimming pared 5 bases from V and 5 bases from J, leaving 15 bases between. The CDR3 loop spans 14 amino acids. Germline V lookup: CDR1 MGHDK, CDR2 SYGVNS. DNA of the CDR3: TGTGCCAGCAGTTCGAACCTGGCGGTGGAGACCCAGTACTTC. The encoded protein is CASSSNLAVETQYF.

This clone showed up just a few times. The chain employs TRBV2 and TRBJ2-1; 11 bases match TRBD2. Germline values: CDR1 SNHLY, CDR2 FYNNEI. V trimming: 7 bases; J trimming: 4 bases; junction bases outside the gene matches: 6. The CDR3 covers 15 residues. CDR3 in DNA: TGTGCCAGCATTCTGACTAGCGGGGCTTACAATGAGCAGTTCTTC. Its translation: CASILTSGAYNEQFF. The full variable domain, in which reference TRBV2 and TRBJ2-1 provide the parts outside the CDR3, is EPEVTQTPSHQVTQMGQEVILRCVPISNHLYFYWYRQILGQKVEFLVSFYNNEISEKSEIFDDQFSVERPDGSNFTLKIRSTKLEDSAMYFCASILTSGAYNEQFFGPGTRLTVL.

This clone was observed a few times. V and J are TRBV29-1 and TRBJ2-1; D is unclear. V was pared by 4 bases and J by 9 bases, with 10 bases between. Germline V gene sequence: CDR1 SQVTM, CDR2 ANQGSEA. The CDR3 runs 11 residues. This CDR3 is CSVVAGGEQFF. The CDR3 region has the DNA TGCAGCGTTGTGGCCGGCGGTGAGCAGTTCTTC.

This clone was counted between two and nine times. The CDR3 protein is CASSLGERRTWMWEQFF. The CDR3 DNA reads TGTGCCAGCAGCTTAGGGGAGCGGCGTACCTGGATGTGGGAGCAGTTCTTC. The rearrangement links TRBV7-6 to TRBJ2-1; tentatively, D is TRBD2 (5 bases). The CDR3 runs to 17 residues. Germline CDR1 reads SGHVS; CDR2 reads FNYEAQ. V dropped 1 base and J dropped 10 bases, with 23 bases sitting between them.

The rearrangement joins TRBV12-5 to TRBJ2-1, with a tentative D call TRBD1 (5 bases). CDR1 and CDR2 from the germline V gene are LGHNT and FRNRAP. The CDR3 is made up of 12 amino acids. V lost 1 base and J 10 bases, leaving 8 bases between the germline ends. The CDR3 DNA follows: TGTGCTAGTGGTTTGGCAGGGTGGGAGCAGTTCTTC. This sequence encodes CASGLAGWEQFF. Based on the CDR3 plus reference TRBV12-5 and TRBJ2-1, the full variable domain is DARVTQTPRHKVTEMGQEVTMRCQPILGHNTVFWYRQTMMQGLELLAYFRNRAPLDDSGMPKDRFSAEMPDATLATLKIQPSEPRDSAVYFCASGLAGWEQFFGPGTRLTVL.